The rows below give T cell receptor beta chains drawn from one sample of a study of OX40 agonist ivuxolimab in advanced cancers. The method was immunoSEQ multiplex PCR; TCRdb's version includes in-frame clones alone and lacks a portion of them. Among about 97,000 clones listed, 85% to 90% were seen once. Here the sequenced sample was CD4+ or CD8+ T cells sorted from blood, taken in a trial of the OX40 agonist ivuxolimab. The receptors were gathered from an adult with an advanced solid tumor such as melanoma, head and neck, liver or kidney cancer. Each CDR3 is given with its conserved first and last residue. A D gene is named only where the DNA matches it firmly. Size is omitted from some rows. Given values are once, few, many or a class for expanded clones.

-,-,TRBJ2-7,TRBV27,TGTGCCAGCGGGGATCAGCGGGTCTCCTACGAGCAGTACTTC,CASGDQRVSYEQYF
-,TRBD1,TRBJ1-1,TRBV11-2,TGTGCCAGCGGTCCAGGGGGTGAAGCTTTCTTT,CASGPGGEAFF
-,TRBD2,TRBJ2-7,TRBV5-1,TGCGCCAGCAGCTTGTTGGCGGGGGTGGGCTACGAGCAGTACTTC,CASSLLAGVGYEQYF
-,-,TRBJ1-2,TRBV6-1,TGTGCCAGCAGTGAAGCGTCGATTCGAGGGGAGTTTTCGTTCCGTGGCTACACCTTC,CASSEASIRGEFSFRGYTF
-,-,TRBJ2-5,TRBV9,TGTGCCAGCAGCGTAGGAGGAGGGCAAGAGACCCAGTACTTC,CASSVGGGQETQYF
-,-,TRBJ2-7,TRBV6-6,TGTGCCAGCAGTACCGTACGAGGCTACGAGCAGTACTTC,CASSTVRGYEQYF
-,TRBD1,TRBJ1-5,TRBV6-5,TGTGCCAGCAGTTTTACAGGGGTTGGGGATCAGCCCCAGCATTTT,CASSFTGVGDQPQHF
-,TRBD1,TRBJ1-2,TRBV6-5,TGTGCCAGCAGTTACCGGGACAGGGAGGGGTATGGCTACACCTTC,CASSYRDREGYGYTF
-,-,TRBJ1-1,TRBV18,TGTGCCAGCTCACCACCGGGGCGGTCTGAAGCTTTCTTT,CASSPPGRSEAFF
-,-,TRBJ1-2,TRBV18,TGTGCCAGCTCACCACCATTACGGGGGGCGACCTATGGCTACACCTTC,CASSPPLRGATYGYTF
-,TRBD1,TRBJ2-3,TRBV18,TGTGCCAGCTCACGGGACAGCCTCACAGATACGCAGTATTTT,CASSRDSLTDTQYF
-,-,TRBJ1-2,TRBV6-5,TGTGCCAGCAGTTACTTGGGAGAGAATGGCTACACCTTC,CASSYLGENGYTF
-,TRBD1,TRBJ1-1,TRBV7-8,TGTGCCAGCAGCACACAGGGGGCGGGCACTGAAGCTTTCTTT,CASSTQGAGTEAFF
-,-,TRBJ1-1,TRBV21-1,TGTGCCAGCAGCAAAAGGGGGGAAACGAACACTGAAGCTTTCTTT,CASSKRGETNTEAFF
few,TRBD2,TRBJ2-3,TRBV4-1,TGCGCCAGCAGCCAAGACATAGCGGGAGTTACAGATACGCAGTATTTT,CASSQDIAGVTDTQYF
-,TRBD2,TRBJ2-7,TRBV6-5,TGTGCCAGCAGTTATTCGGGCGGGGGCTCCTACGAGCAGTACTTC,CASSYSGGGSYEQYF
-,TRBD1,TRBJ1-3,TRBV11-2,TGTGCCAGCAGGGACAGGACCTCTGGAAACACCATATATTTT,CASRDRTSGNTIYF
-,-,TRBJ2-3,TRBV30,TGTGCCTGGAGTGGGGGAACCGGGAGCGCCACAGATACGCAGTATTTT,CAWSGGTGSATDTQYF
-,-,TRBJ1-3,TRBV19,TGTGCCAGTAGCATTGAATTTCCTGGAAACACCATATATTTT,CASSIEFPGNTIYF
-,TRBD2,TRBJ2-7,TRBV7-9,TGTGCCAGCAGCCGTAGCGGGATACCCTACGAGCAGTACTTC,CASSRSGIPYEQYF
-,TRBD1,TRBJ1-1,TRBV5-1,TGCGCCAGCAAGGAACAGGGGGCGAACACTGAAGCTTTCTTT,CASKEQGANTEAFF
-,-,TRBJ2-2,TRBV7-8,TGTGCCAGCAGCTCCATTTTCTCGGGGCCCGGGGAGCTGTTTTTT,CASSSIFSGPGELFF
-,-,TRBJ1-5,TRBV23-1,TGCGCCAGCAGTCCCCATCAGCCCCAGCATTTT,CASSPHQPQHF
few,-,TRBJ1-2,TRBV5-6,TGTGCCAGCAGCTTTTACTACTATGGCTACACCTTC,CASSFYYYGYTF
-,-,TRBJ1-2,TRBV6-6,TGTGCCAGCAGTTCGGCCCCTGATTACCCTTTCTATGGCTACACCTTC,CASSSAPDYPFYGYTF
once,-,TRBJ1-2,TRBV5-1,TGCGCCAGCAGCTATACAGGGTCTGGCTACACCTTC,CASSYTGSGYTF
-,-,TRBJ2-1,TRBV4-1,TGCGCCAGCAGCGCCCTCCGAGCGCCGTCCTACAATGAGCAGTTCTTC,CASSALRAPSYNEQFF
few,-,TRBJ1-1,TRBV5-5,TGTGCCAGCAGCTTCGGGGGGACGGCGAACACTGAAGCTTTCTTT,CASSFGGTANTEAFF
-,-,TRBJ1-3,TRBV7-6,TGTGCCAGCAGCTTAACGGTTGGAAACACCATATATTTT,CASSLTVGNTIYF
-,-,TRBJ2-2,TRBV29-1,TGCAGCGTCCCGGAGGGCACCGGGGAGCTGTTTTTT,CSVPEGTGELFF
-,TRBD2,TRBJ2-1,TRBV6-6,TGTGCCAGCAGTTCAAGCGGGAGCTTCAATGAGCAGTTCTTC,CASSSSGSFNEQFF
-,-,TRBJ1-6,TRBV18,TGTGCCAGCTCACCTCAGGGAACCTATAATTCACCCCTCCACTTT,CASSPQGTYNSPLHF
-,TRBD1,TRBJ2-3,TRBV27,TGTGCCAGCAGTTCATTGGGACAGGGGGCAGTTACGCAGTATTTT,CASSSLGQGAVTQYF
once,-,TRBJ2-1,TRBV2,TGTGCCAGCAGTGGGTATGAGCAGTTCTTC,CASSGYEQFF
once,-,TRBJ1-2,TRBV4-3,TGCGCCAGCAGCCAAGATGAACAGGGTGTCTATGGCTACACCTTC,CASSQDEQGVYGYTF
-,-,TRBJ1-3,TRBV29-1,TGCAGCGTTGAACCGGGACCTGGGGGCGAAAACACCATATATTTT,CSVEPGPGGENTIYF
-,TRBD2,TRBJ2-7,TRBV6-5,TGTGCCAGCAGTTACGAGCGGGGGCCACCCTACGAGCAGTACTTC,CASSYERGPPYEQYF
-,-,TRBJ2-1,TRBV6-6,TGTGCCAGCAGTTTGTCCGGGCCCCAGGCCAATGAGCAGTTCTTC,CASSLSGPQANEQFF
-,-,TRBJ1-1,TRBV7-9,TGTGCCAGCAGTAGTTCGCAGGTAAACACTGAAGCTTTCTTT,CASSSSQVNTEAFF
-,TRBD2,TRBJ2-7,TRBV2,TGTGCCAGCAGGTGGGAGGGCCACGAGCAGTACTTC,CASRWEGHEQYF
few,TRBD1,TRBJ1-2,TRBV7-2,TGTGCCAGCAGCCTTTTCGGGACAGGGGTGGTTGGCTACACCTTC,CASSLFGTGVVGYTF
-,TRBD2,TRBJ2-7,TRBV7-2,TGTGCCAGCAGCTTAATGACTAGCGGGTTTTACGAGCAGTACTTC,CASSLMTSGFYEQYF
-,-,TRBJ1-1,TRBV4-3,TGCGCCAGCAGCCAAGTTGTGCATACTAGGGCTTTCTTT,CASSQVVHTRAFF
-,-,TRBJ1-2,TRBV14,TGTGCCAGCAGCCAAGGTCTATCCAGCTATGGCTACACCTTC,CASSQGLSSYGYTF
-,TRBD1,TRBJ2-1,TRBV6-1,TGTGCCAGCAGGCAGAACACGGGACAGGGGTCTCCTTTGTTCTTC,CASRQNTGQGSPLFF
-,-,TRBJ1-5,TRBV19,TGTGCCAGTAGTACTTCCCTAGACGGTAGCAATCAGCCCCAGCATTTT,CASSTSLDGSNQPQHF
-,TRBD1,TRBJ1-2,TRBV6-1,TGTGCCAGCAGTGAAGCGCAGGACAGGGGCTATGGCTACACCTTC,CASSEAQDRGYGYTF
once,TRBD1,TRBJ1-1,TRBV6-5,TGTGCCAGCGCCTCCCAGGGGGGGAACCCTGAAGCTTTCTTT,CASASQGGNPEAFF
-,-,TRBJ2-7,TRBV2,TGTGCCAGCTCACTTCCCGACCAATACGAGCAGTACTTC,CASSLPDQYEQYF
-,TRBD1,TRBJ2-1,TRBV7-2,TGTGCCAGCAGCTTACAAACCCCGGGACAGCGAGAGAATGAGCAGTTCTTC,CASSLQTPGQRENEQFF
-,-,TRBJ2-3,TRBV5-1,TGCGCCAGCAGCTTGAGATCTGTCTCCGGGGGCACAGATACGCAGTATTTT,CASSLRSVSGGTDTQYF
-,-,TRBJ1-5,TRBV10-3,TGTGCCATCAGCGAGAGGACAGACGGCAATCAGCCCCAGCATTTT,CAISERTDGNQPQHF
-,-,TRBJ1-1,TRBV5-1,TGCGCCAGCAGACAGGGTTCCAACACTGAAGCTTTCTTT,CASRQGSNTEAFF
-,-,TRBJ2-2,TRBV4-1,TGCGCCAGCAGCCAAGATCAATGGCTGATAAACACCGGGGAGCTGTTTTTT,CASSQDQWLINTGELFF
-,TRBD1,TRBJ2-1,TRBV9,TGTGCCAGCAGCGCCGGACAGGGAAACAATGAGCAGTTCTTC,CASSAGQGNNEQFF
once,TRBD1,TRBJ1-2,TRBV19,TGTGCCAGTGGGACAGGGAGCCTTATCCTCTATGGCTACACCTTC,CASGTGSLILYGYTF
-,-,TRBJ2-7,TRBV7-9,TGTGCCAGCAGCTTGGGGGGACTCTACGAGCAGTACTTC,CASSLGGLYEQYF